This T cell receptor (beta chain) was found in a study of T cells after yellow fever vaccination. Across the study: The authors prepared low-cell-number fractions using SMART-Seq v4 Ultra Low Input. Study conclusions and caveats: In post-booster samples, most primary-vaccination clones reappeared (96% CD4, nearly 90% CD8).

TCR cDNA was made by 5'RACE template switching, adding a universal primer site and UMIs. TCRdb reprocessed the 5' RACE reads via MiXCR and lists one record per CDR3 protein. In the table there are around 110,000 distinct CDR3 sequences, 8.4% of which are singletons. The sample holds a few counts of this clonotype. Its antigen is not identified. Sample: CD8+ T cells sorted from PBMCs, taken 45 days after the yellow fever booster vaccination. This sequence was found in a man younger than 45 who received the YFV17D yellow fever vaccine.

The DNA of the CDR3 is TGTGCCAGCAGCCCGACCTCTTCCTACAATGAGCAGTTCTTC. Translation gives CASSPTSSYNEQFF. J is TRBJ2-1 and V is TRBV3-1; D unresolved. V was trimmed by 4 bases and J by 1 base, leaving 8 bases between them. The germline gives CDR1 LGHDT, CDR2 YNNKEL (reference sequence). The CDR3 is made up of 14 amino acids.